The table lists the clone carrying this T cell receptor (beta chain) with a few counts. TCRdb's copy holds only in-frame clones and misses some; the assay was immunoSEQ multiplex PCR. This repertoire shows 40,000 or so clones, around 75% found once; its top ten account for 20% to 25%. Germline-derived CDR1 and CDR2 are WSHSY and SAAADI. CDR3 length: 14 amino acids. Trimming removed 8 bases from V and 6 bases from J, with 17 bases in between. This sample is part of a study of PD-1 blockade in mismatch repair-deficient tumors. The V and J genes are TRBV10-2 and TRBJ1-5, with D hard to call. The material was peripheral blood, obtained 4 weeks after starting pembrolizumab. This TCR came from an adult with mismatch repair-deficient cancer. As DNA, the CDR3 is TGCGCCAGCTGTAAAACTGAGGGAGTTCAGCCCCAGCATTTT. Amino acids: CASCKTEGVQPQHF.